This TCR beta chain stems from a study of T cells in Graves' hyperthyroidism and ophthalmopathy. The sample holds many counts of this clonotype. CDR3 length: 11 amino acids. In germline, CDR1 is GTSNPN, CDR2 SVGIG (reference sequence). V dropped 4 bases and J dropped 5 bases, with 9 bases sitting between them. Regions amplified from RNA transcripts were the TCR beta CDR3 regions. RT-PCR in the first round (using the HTBI primer set) targeted the TCR CDR3. One entry per CDR3 protein results from TCRdb running MiXCR on the multiplex PCR reads. The sample shows hundreds of thousands of distinct CDR3 sequences, 20% to 25% of them seen only once.

The source material was blood. This clonotype was obtained from a man younger than 45 with Graves' ophthalmopathy. The chain employs TRBV30 and TRBJ2-7; D unclear. The CDR3: CAWNRIDEQYF. Here the CDR3 DNA reads TGTGCCTGGAATAGGATCGACGAGCAGTACTTC.